The subject of this entry is one T cell receptor beta chain. This clonotype was counted between two and nine times. The antigen it binds to is not known. No much larger clonotype is one base removed from it; base qualities were not supplied. The data stem from a study of CD8 T cells in ankylosing spondylitis (dated by TCRdb to between 2016 and 2019). Background for the entire study: To find TCR variants linked to disease, the study profiled T cell receptor beta repertoires in ankylosing spondylitis patients and healthy donors. The whole study cohort included roughly 110 healthy donors and around 24 ankylosing spondylitis patients. Samples of peripheral blood were taken, and for ankylosing spondylitis patients, synovial fluid was collected as well. Broad study findings and their caveats: The disease-linked clones showed a CD8+ phenotype and occurred at relatively low frequencies in peripheral blood. Significant enrichment of the disease-linked clones was reported in matched synovial fluid samples from ankylosing spondylitis patients. Some motif variants had previously been reported in the synovial fluid and blood of reactive arthritis patients, which suggests shared mechanisms of disease initiation. Blood from ankylosing spondylitis patients appeared to be characterized by a TCR beta motif composed of about eight highly homologous amino acid variants.

TCRdb records Illumina HiSeq 2500 as the sequencer. Quantitative 5'-RACE with molecular barcodes was used to prepare TCR beta libraries. In the authors' own workflow: A new computational method, built on a probabilistic model of VDJ rearrangement, was used to identify disease-linked TCR variants. TCRdb passed the public sequencing reads through fastp at Q25 and MiXCR, retaining productive beta sequences. A single entry per CDR3 protein holds the most common genes and DNA from its merged rows. These V and J calls originate from TCRdb's pipeline instead of the authors' own analysis. In all, the sample holds approximately 340,000 distinct CDR3 sequences, and approximately 15% of those were seen once. Approximately 0.99% of the sample is in the top ten clones. Sequenced sample: blood, either unsorted or a sorted T cell fraction (not recorded which). The TCR sequence derives from a male donor with ankylosing spondylitis or in good health (not recorded which).

The encoded CDR3 is CASSLVGDLRNTEAFF. The DNA sequence reads TGTGCCAGCAGCCTTGTAGGCGATTTGAGGAACACTGAAGCTTTCTTT. The sequence is built from TRBV7-8 and TRBJ1-1; no D segment can be confidently identified. The germline V gene encodes CDR1 SGHVS and CDR2 FQNEAQ. Including cysteine and phenylalanine, the CDR3 has 16 amino acids. Only CDR3 DNA remains: 48 bases, in frame from the first base. V is cut by 5 bases and J by 1 base, and the space between the germline ends is 17 bases.